The present T cell receptor (beta chain) was sequenced within a study of STAT3 mutations in large granular lymphocyte leukemia. Study-level findings and limits: At least one immunodominant TCR beta clonotype appeared in every T-cell large granular lymphocyte leukemia patient.

Notes on this clone: What it binds is not known.

Profiled with immunoSEQ multiplex PCR; TCRdb holds only in-frame clones, not every one. The sample includes some 7,200 clones, under 85% of them seen just once. Germline CDR1 reads SGHNT; CDR2 reads YYREEE (reference sequence). The CDR3 has 14 residues. V was clipped by 4 bases and J by 5 bases, with 12 bases between them. What was sequenced was peripheral blood mononuclear cells. This chain links TRBV5-4 with TRBJ1-4; D ambiguous. This receptor was obtained from a woman aged 40 to 50 with T-cell large granular lymphocyte leukemia. Some clones in this sample may be carry-over from other donors' samples. DNA for the CDR3: TGTGCCAGCAGCACTGGACGGAACAATGAAAAACTGTTTTTT. This translates into CASSTGRNNEKLFF. Combining the CDR3 with reference TRBV5-4 and TRBJ1-4 gives the whole variable domain ETGVTQSPTHLIKTRGQQVTLRCSSQSGHNTVSWYQQALGQGPQFIFQYYREEENGRGNFPPRFSGLQFPNYSSELNVNALELDDSALYLCASSTGRNNEKLFFGSGTQLSVL.